The 8 T cell receptor beta chains given below trace back to one sample, sequenced in a study of cytomegalovirus exposure and HLA in healthy donors. This PCR relied on a set of 60 Vbeta primers and 13 Jbeta primers. The repertoire was sequenced with immunoSEQ multiplex PCR; TCRdb's copy has only in-frame clones and lacks some. Of 90,000 to 100,000 clones listed, around 73% are singletons. Sequencing used PBMCs. The source is a woman aged 40 to 49 in good health and CMV-seronegative.

The chain joins TRBV7-9 to TRBJ2-2, with 9 bases lining up with TRBD1. Trimming took 1 base from V and 5 from J; bases not matched to a gene: 5. Germline CDR1 SEHNR, CDR2 FQNEAQ (reference sequence). The CDR3 is made up of 16 amino acids. This CDR3 reads CASSLEQGARTGELFF. Written as DNA, the CDR3 is TGTGCCAGCAGCTTAGAACAGGGGGCGAGGACCGGGGAGCTGTTTTTT.

The sample holds a few counts of this clone. The chain is built from TRBV6-5 and TRBJ1-1; D is unresolved. Per the germline V gene, CDR1 is MNHEY and CDR2 is SVGAGI. Trimming stripped 2 bases from V and 4 bases from J, with 8 bases between. This CDR3 has 13 amino acids. CDR3 in amino acids: CASSYARVTEAFF. CDR3 in DNA: TGTGCCAGCAGTTACGCCCGGGTCACTGAAGCTTTCTTT.

This clone was detected a few times. The genes are TRBV6-5 and TRBJ2-2; D gene unclear. V lost 5 bases and J 2 bases, leaving 6 bases between the germline ends. CDR1 and CDR2 from the germline V gene are MNHEY and SVGAGI. This CDR3 has 13 amino acids. This CDR3 is CASSLFNTGELFF. In DNA, the CDR3 is TGTGCCAGCAGTCTTTTTAACACCGGGGAGCTGTTTTTT.

CDR3 DNA: TGCAGCGTTGATGCTGGGGCGGGACGTCAGCATTTT. This sequence encodes CSVDAGAGRQHF. The chain couples TRBV29-1 to TRBJ1-5, with D possibly TRBD1 on 5 matching bases. V lost 3 bases to trimming and J lost 13 bases, with 16 bases between them. The CDR3 is 12 residues long. Per the germline V gene, CDR1 is SQVTM and CDR2 is ANQGSEA.

The gene calls are TRBV5-1 and TRBJ2-5; tentatively, D is TRBD2 (7 bases). Judging by the DNA end, TRBJ2-7 fits better; the J call may be wrong. The germline V gene has CDR1 SGHRS and CDR2 YFSETQ. There are 14 residues in the CDR3. For the CDR3, the DNA is TGCGCCAGCAGCCCCTACGGGGGGCCCTACGAGCAGTACTTC. Its translation is CASSPYGGPYEQYF.

The chain is built from TRBV19 and TRBJ2-7; 7 bases agree with TRBD1. The V and J ends lost 3 bases and 3 bases, in that order; junction bases with no gene match: 8. This CDR3 is built from 15 residues. Germline values: CDR1 LNHDA, CDR2 SQIVND (reference sequence). CDR3 in amino acids: CASSIIGTVNYEQYF. CDR3 bases: TGTGCCAGTAGTATTATCGGGACAGTCAACTACGAGCAGTACTTC.

This chain uses TRBV27 with TRBJ1-1; 8 nucleotides align to TRBD1. CDR1 and CDR2 from the germline V gene are MNHEY and SMNVEV (reference sequence). Trimming at V came to 7 bases and at J to 1 base, leaving 5 bases not matched to a gene. This CDR3 region has 14 residues. Written as DNA, the CDR3 is TGTGCCAGCACCCCCGGACAGGGGAACACTGAAGCTTTCTTT. The encoded protein is CASTPGQGNTEAFF.

The chain uses TRBV28 and TRBJ2-3; D is perhaps TRBD2 (6 bases). Trimming removed 3 bases from V and 5 bases from J, with 12 bases in between. The V gene's germline CDR1 is MDHEN and CDR2 SYDVKM. The CDR3 has 14 amino acids. CDR3: CASSFTGVLDTQYF. In DNA, the CDR3 is TGTGCCAGCAGTTTTACGGGGGTGTTAGATACGCAGTATTTT. Full variable domain (rest looked up from reference TRBV28 and TRBJ2-3): DVKVTQSSRYLVKRTGEKVFLECVQDMDHENMFWYRQDPGLGLRLIYFSYDVKMKEKGDIPEGYSVSREKKERFSLILESASTNQTSMYLCASSFTGVLDTQYFGPGTRLTVL.